This T cell receptor (beta chain) was documented in a study of human T cells and chemical hapten exposure. Noted time point: pre-sensitization, week 0. Treatment reported: therapeutic diphenylcyclopropenone sensitization with weekly scalp DPC. The trim removed 5 bases at V and 4 bases at J, leaving 3 bases unmatched. From germline, CDR1 is ENHRY and CDR2 SYGVKD. CDR3 length: 13 amino acids. TCRdb called the RACE reads again in MiXCR, with one record for every CDR3 protein. The sample shows 380,000 or so distinct CDR3 sequences, 4.5% to 7% of them seen only once. The specimen was whole blood, collected in connection with sensitization to the hapten diphenylcyclopropenone (DPC). The chain links TRBV10-3 to TRBJ2-3; the match to TRBD1 covers 7 bases. The sequence was collected from a woman aged 18 to 35 with alopecia areata. Some clones in this sample may be carry-over from other donors' samples. The CDR3 DNA reads as TGTGCCATCAGTTCCGGACAGGCAGATACGCAGTATTTT. This sequence encodes CAISSGQADTQYF.